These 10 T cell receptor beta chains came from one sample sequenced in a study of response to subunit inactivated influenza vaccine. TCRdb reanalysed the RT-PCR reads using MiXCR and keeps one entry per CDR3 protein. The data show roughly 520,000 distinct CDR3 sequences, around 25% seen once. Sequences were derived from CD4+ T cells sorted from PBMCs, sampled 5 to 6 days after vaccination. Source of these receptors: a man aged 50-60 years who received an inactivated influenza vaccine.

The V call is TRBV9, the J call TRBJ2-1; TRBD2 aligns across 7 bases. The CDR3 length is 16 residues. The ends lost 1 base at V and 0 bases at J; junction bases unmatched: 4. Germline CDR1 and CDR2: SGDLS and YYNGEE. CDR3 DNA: TGTGCCAGCAGCGTAAATGCGGGGGTCTCCTACAATGAGCAGTTCTTC. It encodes CASSVNAGVSYNEQFF.

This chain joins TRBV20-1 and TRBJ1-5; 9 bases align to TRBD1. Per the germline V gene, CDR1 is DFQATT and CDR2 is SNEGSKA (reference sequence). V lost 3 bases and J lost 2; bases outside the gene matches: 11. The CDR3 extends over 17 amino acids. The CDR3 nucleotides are TGCAGTGCTAGGCCCAGAGGGACAGGGATCCGCAATCAGCCCCAGCATTTT. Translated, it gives CSARPRGTGIRNQPQHF.

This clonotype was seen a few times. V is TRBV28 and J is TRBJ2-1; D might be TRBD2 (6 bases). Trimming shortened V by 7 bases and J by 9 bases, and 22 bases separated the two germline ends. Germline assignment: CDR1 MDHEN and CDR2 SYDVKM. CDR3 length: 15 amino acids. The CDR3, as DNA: TGTGCCAGCAAGGAGCTCAGACCGGACGGGGGTGAGCAGTTCTTC. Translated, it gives CASKELRPDGGEQFF.

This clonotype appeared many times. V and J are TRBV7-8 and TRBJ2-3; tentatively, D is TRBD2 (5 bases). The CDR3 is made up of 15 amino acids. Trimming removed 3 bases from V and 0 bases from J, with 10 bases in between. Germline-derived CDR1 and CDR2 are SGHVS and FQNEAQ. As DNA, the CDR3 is TGTGCCAGCAGCTTGAGGGCTTCTAGCACAGATACGCAGTATTTT. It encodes CASSLRASSTDTQYF.

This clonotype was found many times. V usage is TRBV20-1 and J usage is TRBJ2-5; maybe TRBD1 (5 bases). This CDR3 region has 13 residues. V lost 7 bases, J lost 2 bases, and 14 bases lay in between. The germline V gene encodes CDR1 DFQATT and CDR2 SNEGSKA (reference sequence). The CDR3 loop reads CSVATASQETQYF. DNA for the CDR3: TGCAGTGTCGCGACAGCTTCTCAAGAGACCCAGTACTTC.

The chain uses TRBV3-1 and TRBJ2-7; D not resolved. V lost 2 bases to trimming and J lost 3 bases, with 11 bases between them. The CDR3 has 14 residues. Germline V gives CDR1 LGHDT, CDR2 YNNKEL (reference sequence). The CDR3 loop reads CASSQSGLFYEQYF. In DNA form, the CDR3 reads TGTGCCAGCAGCCAATCTGGTCTCTTCTACGAGCAGTACTTC.

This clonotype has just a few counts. The CDR3 region is CASSLTSGRHQGELFF. CDR3 DNA sequence: TGCGCCAGCAGCCTGACTAGCGGGAGACACCAAGGGGAGCTGTTTTTT. The genes are TRBV5-1 and TRBJ2-2; 12 bases align to TRBD2. The CDR3 totals 16 residues. With 4 bases clipped from V and 8 bases from J, the junction kept 9 bases outside the gene matches. Looked up from germline, CDR1 is SGHRS and CDR2 is YFSETQ.

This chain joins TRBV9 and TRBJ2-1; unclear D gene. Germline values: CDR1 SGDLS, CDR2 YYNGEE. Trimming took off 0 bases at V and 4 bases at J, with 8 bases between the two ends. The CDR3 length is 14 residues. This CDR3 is CASSVGNTYNEQFF. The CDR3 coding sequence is TGTGCCAGCAGCGTAGGAAACACGTACAATGAGCAGTTCTTC.

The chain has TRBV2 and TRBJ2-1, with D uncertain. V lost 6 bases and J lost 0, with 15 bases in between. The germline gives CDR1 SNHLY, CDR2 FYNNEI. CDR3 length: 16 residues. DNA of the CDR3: TGTGCCAGCAGCTCCGACTTAGCCAGCTCCTACAATGAGCAGTTCTTC. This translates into CASSSDLASSYNEQFF.

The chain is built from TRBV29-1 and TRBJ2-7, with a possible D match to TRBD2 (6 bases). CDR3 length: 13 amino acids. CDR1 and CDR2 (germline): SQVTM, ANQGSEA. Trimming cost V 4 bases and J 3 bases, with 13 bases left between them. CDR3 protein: CSVGGVSLYEQYF. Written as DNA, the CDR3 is TGCAGCGTTGGCGGGGTCAGCCTCTACGAGCAGTACTTC.